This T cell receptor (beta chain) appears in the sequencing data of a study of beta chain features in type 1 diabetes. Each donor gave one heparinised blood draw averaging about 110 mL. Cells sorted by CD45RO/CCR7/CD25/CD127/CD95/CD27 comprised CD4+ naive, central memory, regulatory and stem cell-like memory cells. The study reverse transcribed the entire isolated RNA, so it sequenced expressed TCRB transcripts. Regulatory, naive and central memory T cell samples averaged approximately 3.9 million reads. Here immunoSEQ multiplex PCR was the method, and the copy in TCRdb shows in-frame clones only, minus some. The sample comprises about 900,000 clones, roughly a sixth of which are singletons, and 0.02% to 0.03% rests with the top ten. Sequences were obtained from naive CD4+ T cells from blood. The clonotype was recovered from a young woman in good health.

This CDR3 is CASSVGPGGPSPYNEQFF. The CDR3 DNA reads as TGTGCCAGCAGCGTAGGTCCAGGGGGCCCAAGCCCTTACAATGAGCAGTTCTTC. The chain is built from TRBV9 and TRBJ2-1; 8 nucleotides match TRBD1. CDR1 is SGDLS and CDR2 is YYNGEE in the germline V gene. There are 18 residues in the CDR3. J was trimmed by 4 bases and V by 0 bases; bases with no gene match: 12.